This TCR beta chain was identified during a study of blood T cells in healthy people across ages (dated by TCRdb to 2014 to 2015). About the investigation overall: In model experiments, roughly one uniquely barcoded TCR beta cDNA molecule per two T cells was captured by template switching. To track age-related changes in TCR beta repertoire diversity, the study relied on deep sequencing normalized with unique cDNA molecular identifiers. The donors were divided into four age groups: young (average around 17 years), middle-aged (about 40), aged (approximately 62) and long-lived (about 80). To avoid experimental bias, donors of different ages were spread randomly across the sequencing lanes. The study analyzed two additional independent replicas of 1 million unique cDNA reads from the same blood draw for two donors, one aged 18 to 29 and one aged 80 or older.

Libraries were built with 5' RACE. The listed sequencing device is Illumina HiSeq 2500. A second roughly 6 to 11 cycle PCR used a sample-barcoded 5' primer and a J-beta primer mix. A unique molecular identifier was introduced onto each TCR beta cDNA molecule by a template-switch 5' adaptor carrying 12 random nucleotides. Each sample yielded at least 3 million CDR3-containing paired-end reads. The Mint cDNA synthesis kit, primed by a TRBC-specific oligonucleotide, was used to synthesize first-strand cDNA from all RNA. Following uracil-DNA glycosylase treatment, a first 18-cycle PCR with universal primers M1SS and BC2_uni_R was performed on all cDNA. As for the authors' bioinformatics: Normalization of each sample was performed by random selection of 1 million high-quality reads, each carrying a distinct molecular identifier. Reads with shared molecular identifiers were discarded instead of being binned into consensus sequences. CDR3 identification, clonotype clustering and error correction used MiTCR with a Q25 quality threshold and the strictest error-elimination algorithm. A nonparametric unseen species model using Euler transformation provided a lower-bound estimate of total TCR beta diversity. Clones were called with MiXCR by TCRdb after fastp trimmed the public reads at Q25, and only in-frame beta chains were retained. Every distinct CDR3 protein forms one entry, paired with its most common genes and DNA. TCRdb's processing, not the study's, gives the V and J calls here. This sample comprises 1.5 million to 2 million distinct CDR3 sequences, roughly 28% of them detected only once. Of the sample, approximately 7.7% falls within the top ten clones.

With regard to this clonotype: Its antigen is currently not known. One base away there is no much larger clone; base qualities are not given.

The roughly 42 donors, aged about 6 to 95 years, were systemically healthy Caucasian individuals from Russia. About 10 milliliters of peripheral blood were collected from each donor into EDTA-treated Vacutainer tubes. Ficoll-Paque density-gradient centrifugation was used to isolate PBMCs, with at least 6 million obtained per sample. Trizol reagent was used to extract total RNA from PBMCs, with at least 6 micrograms per sample. For every donor, flow cytometry on a PBMC aliquot measured the percentage of naive CD45RAhigh/CD27high T cells. Deletion took 5 bases off V and 0 bases off J, with a span of 14 bases between the germline ends. CDR3 length: 15 amino acids, cysteine to phenylalanine. The retained sequence is limited to the CDR3, 45 bases, with the frame set at the first base. The CDR1 and CDR2 encoded by the germline V gene are MNHNS and SASEGT. Summary of the overall study and its limitations: Observed TCR beta diversity per million T cells fell roughly linearly with age, and a significant reduction was already apparent by age about 43. Estimates of total diversity based on one million sequenced T cells were regarded as lower bounds and as underestimates. Compared with the aged group, the long-lived group had more naive CD4+ T cells, fewer expanded clones and increased TCR diversity, suggesting age selection. The CMV infection status of donors was not known, potentially confounding age-related changes in expanded clonotypes. Observed TCR beta diversity correlated strongly with the percentage of naive T cells measured by flow cytometry. Bulk unsorted PBMC profiling prevented conclusive comparison of naive and antigen-experienced compartments.

The chain couples TRBV6-1 to TRBJ2-7, with a tentative D gene TRBD1 over 5 matching bases. Source material: blood. This receptor was taken from a young woman in good health. DNA sequence: TGTGCCAGCAGTACAGGTGCCCAGAGCTCCTACGAGCAGTACTTC. Translated, this is CASSTGAQSSYEQYF.